The 4 T cell receptor beta chains below come from one sample, sequenced in a study of blood T cell repertoires in COVID-19. Repertoires were generated with immunoSEQ multiplex PCR, while TCRdb's copy carries only in-frame clones and drops some. This sample has a few hundred thousand clones, with roughly 90% found just once. Sequencing used PBMCs or T cells enriched from blood (not recorded which). The receptors were gathered from a man aged 25-40 years who had been exposed to COVID-19.

The chain couples TRBV19 to TRBJ1-5; maybe TRBD1 (5 bases). Trimming pared 5 bases from V and 2 bases from J, leaving 13 bases between. The CDR3 spans 15 residues. The V gene's germline CDR1 is LNHDA and CDR2 SQIVND (reference sequence). The CDR3 protein is CASSLGLQGNQPQHF. The CDR3 nucleotides read TGTGCCAGTAGTTTGGGACTCCAGGGCAATCAGCCCCAGCATTTT.

This clone was recorded at least ten times. The J gene is TRBJ2-5, the V gene TRBV6-5; TRBD1 aligns across 7 bases. This CDR3 is built from 14 residues. V lost 7 bases and J lost 3; bases outside the gene matches: 8. Germline loops: CDR1 MNHEY, CDR2 SVGAGI. Here the CDR3 DNA reads TGTGCCAGCATTAGCCGAACAGGGGAAGAGACCCAGTACTTC. Protein: CASISRTGEETQYF.

The rearrangement joins TRBV19 to TRBJ1-1; D call uncertain. The germline V gene has CDR1 LNHDA and CDR2 SQIVND (reference sequence). CDR3 length: 14 amino acids. Between the trimmed V and J ends, which lost 5 bases and 5 bases, there was a span of 15 bases. CDR3 bases: TGTGCCAGTAGTTTCGATCCTCGGGGAACTGAAGCTTTCTTT. Encoded protein: CASSFDPRGTEAFF.

The rearrangement links TRBV4-1 to TRBJ1-3, with D possibly being TRBD1 (5 bases). The V end lost 0 bases, the J end lost 3 bases, and 12 bases lay between the germline ends. This CDR3 contains 16 residues. Germline V lookup: CDR1 MGHRA, CDR2 YSYEKL. The chain's CDR3 is CASSQERQLIGNTIYF. In DNA form, the CDR3 reads TGCGCCAGCAGCCAAGAGCGACAGCTAATTGGAAACACCATATATTTT.